The following is a TCR beta chain sequence with its context. Its antigen is still unknown. This sample was taken from a study of T cell responses to AZD1222 COVID-19 vaccine. Study observations and caveats: All repertoire sampling was performed exclusively after the peak T cell response. Spike-specific TCR depth and breadth grew after two AZD1222 doses. The number of AZD1222 recipients seropositive at baseline was only five to seven. Within unmutated variant regions lay the reported targets of nearly half of spike-specific TCRs.

Libraries were prepared by immunoSEQ multiplex PCR; TCRdb keeps only in-frame clonotypes and omits some of them. The sample shows just under 95,000 clones, approximately 91% of them seen only once. There are 13 residues in the CDR3. Germline values: CDR1 MNHEY, CDR2 SVGAGI. The ends lost 6 bases at V and 8 bases at J; junction bases unmatched: 9. The sequencing here drew on peripheral blood, taken on day 0 of AZD1222 vaccination. The receptor was derived from an adult in good health. The chain employs TRBV6-5 and TRBJ1-2; 7 nucleotides agree with TRBD1. CDR3 nucleotides: TGTGCCAGCAGAGCTACAGGGGATTACGGCTACACCTTC. It codes for CASRATGDYGYTF.